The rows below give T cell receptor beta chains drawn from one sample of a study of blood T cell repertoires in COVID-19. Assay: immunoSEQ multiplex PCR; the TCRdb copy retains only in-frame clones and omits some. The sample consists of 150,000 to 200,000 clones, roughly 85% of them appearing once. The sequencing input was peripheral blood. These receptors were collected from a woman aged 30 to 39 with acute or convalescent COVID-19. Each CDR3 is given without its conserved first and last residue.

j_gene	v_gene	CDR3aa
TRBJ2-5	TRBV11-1	ASSLDRQGGETQY
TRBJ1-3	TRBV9	ASSGSSRTGDRYSGNTIY
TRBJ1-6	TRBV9	ASSVDRDRSPLH
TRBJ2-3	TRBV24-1	ATSDPDPGTSGGDHRDTQY
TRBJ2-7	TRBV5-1	ASSLQEGQEQY
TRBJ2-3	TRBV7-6	ASSLGGASTDTQY
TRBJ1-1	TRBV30	AWSAMQGARIAEAF
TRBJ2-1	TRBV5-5	ASSLPGVDNEQF
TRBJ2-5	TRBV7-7	ASSLGDQETQY
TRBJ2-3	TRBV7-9	ASSLASSGSTDTQY
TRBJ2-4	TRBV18	ASSPLDLPGDIQY
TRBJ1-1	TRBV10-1	ASRDGQAVNTEAF
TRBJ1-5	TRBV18	ASSATPLPTGFGGNQPQH
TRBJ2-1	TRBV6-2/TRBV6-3	ASSLAGPYNEQF
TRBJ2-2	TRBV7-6	ASSASSSGGTGELF
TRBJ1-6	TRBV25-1	ASSGDLSSPLH
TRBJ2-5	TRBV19	ASSTGQAQETQY
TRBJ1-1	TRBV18	ASSRQGRGTEAF
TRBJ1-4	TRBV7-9	ASTRDRGRGEKLF
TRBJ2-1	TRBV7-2	ASSSPIYNEQF
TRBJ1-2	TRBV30	ASTAMGYT
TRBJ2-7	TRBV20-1	SASKASGGPYEQY
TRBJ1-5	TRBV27	ASSRSDRENQPQH
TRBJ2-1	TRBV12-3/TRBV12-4	ASSLSGGGEQF
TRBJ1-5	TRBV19	ASSISPRGLGVSNQPQH
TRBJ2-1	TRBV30	ACIKTGFNEQF
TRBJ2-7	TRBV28	ASSPWTGTSYEQY
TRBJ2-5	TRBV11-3	ASSYGIWGSGVQETQY
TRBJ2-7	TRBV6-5	ASSRAGVSYEQY
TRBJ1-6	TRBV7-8	ASSSVSSYNSPLH
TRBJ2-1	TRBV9	ASSVSSGGFDEQF
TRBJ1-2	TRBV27	ASSLSWSGIYGYT
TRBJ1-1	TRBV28	ASSSPQGEAF
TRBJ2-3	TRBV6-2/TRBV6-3	ASSPGQGVGDTQY
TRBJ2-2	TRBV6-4	ASLMGGDTGELF